The 24 T cell receptor beta chains below all came from one sample that was sequenced in a study of blood T cell repertoires in COVID-19. Measured with immunoSEQ multiplex PCR; TCRdb has only the in-frame clones, and not every one. The sample has over 70,000 clones; over 80% are singletons. Sequenced: peripheral blood. All receptors derive from a human donor in a cohort sampled during active COVID-19.

The chain has TRBV7-9 and TRBJ2-2; D ambiguous. The CDR3 is made up of 14 amino acids. Germline-derived CDR1 and CDR2 are SEHNR and FQNEAQ (reference sequence). Trimming cost V 0 bases and J 6 bases, with 8 bases left between them. Written as DNA, the CDR3 is TGTGCCAGCAGCTTAGCCAGGATTTCCGGGGAGCTGTTTTTT. This translates into CASSLARISGELFF.

The chain combines TRBV4-1 with TRBJ2-7; 10 bases line up with TRBD2. Germline V CDR1 and CDR2: MGHRA, YSYEKL. CDR3 length: 16 residues. J lost 5 bases, V lost 0 bases, and 7 bases had no gene match. CDR3 nucleotides: TGCGCCAGCAGCCAAGAAAGGCTAGCGGGAGTTCACGAGCAGTACTTC. Protein: CASSQERLAGVHEQYF.

As to this clone: This CDR3 is also generated by other DNA sequences in the sample. The genes are TRBV27 and TRBJ2-3; maybe TRBD2 (6 bases). V lost 3 bases to trimming and J lost 3 bases, with 7 bases between them. The germline V gene encodes CDR1 MNHEY and CDR2 SMNVEV (reference sequence). The CDR3 consists of 13 residues. The CDR3 reads CASSFRGTDTQYF. In nucleotides, the CDR3 is TGTGCCAGCAGTTTTCGGGGGACAGATACGCAGTATTTT.

This chain links TRBV2 with TRBJ1-1; 12 bases are a match to TRBD1. The junction had 9 bases not matched to a gene; V was cut back by 9 bases and J by 4 bases. The length of the CDR3 is 15 residues. Looked up from germline, CDR1 is SNHLY and CDR2 is FYNNEI. The CDR3 nucleotides are TGTGCCAGTAGGGACAGGGGGCGATCCGGCACTGAAGCTTTCTTT. Translated, it gives CASRDRGRSGTEAFF. Using reference TRBV2 and TRBJ1-1 for the parts outside the CDR3, the full variable domain is EPEVTQTPSHQVTQMGQEVILRCVPISNHLYFYWYRQILGQKVEFLVSFYNNEISEKSEIFDDQFSVERPDGSNFTLKIRSTKLEDSAMYFCASRDRGRSGTEAFFGQGTRLTVV.

This sequence joins TRBV30 and TRBJ1-2; no firm D call. CDR3 length equals 13 residues. From germline, CDR1 is GTSNPN and CDR2 SVGIG (reference sequence). The ends were cut back, 0 bases at V and 8 bases at J, with 13 bases in the middle. CDR3 bases: TGTGCCTGGAGTGTAAAAGATACTCGCGGCTACACCTTC. Encoded protein: CAWSVKDTRGYTF.

The chain joins TRBV5-1 to TRBJ2-5; 8 bases map to TRBD2. Germline V CDR1 and CDR2: SGHRS, YFSETQ. J gave up 4 bases and V 4 bases, and 18 bases lay outside the gene matches. The CDR3 loop spans 18 amino acids. In DNA form, the CDR3 reads TGCGCCAGCAGCCCGGGAGGATCCAGCGGGAGTTTTGCAGAGACCCAGTACTTC. Its translation: CASSPGGSSGSFAETQYF.

J is TRBJ1-4 and V is TRBV19, with unresolved D. V was trimmed by 3 bases and J by 5 bases, leaving 4 bases between them. The CDR3 extends over 12 amino acids. CDR1 and CDR2 (germline): LNHDA, SQIVND (reference sequence). The CDR3 bases are TGTGCCAGTAGTATCGGGAATGAAAAACTGTTTTTT. Amino acid sequence: CASSIGNEKLFF.

J is TRBJ2-2 and V is TRBV2; 10 nucleotides match TRBD2. The germline V gene encodes CDR1 SNHLY and CDR2 FYNNEI. This CDR3 contains 17 residues. The V gene end was trimmed by 0 bases and the J gene end by 8 bases; junction bases not matched to a gene: 9. CDR3 nucleotides: TGTGCCAGCAGTGAAGCGCTAGCGGGAGATTGGGGTGGGGAGCTGTTTTTT. It is translated as CASSEALAGDWGGELFF.

The chain combines TRBV27 with TRBJ1-2; D uncertain. CDR1 is MNHEY and CDR2 is SMNVEV in the germline V gene (reference sequence). Trimming took off 2 bases at V and 6 bases at J, with 10 bases between the two ends. The CDR3 length is 13 residues. The CDR3 nucleotides read TGTGCCAGCAGTTTAGCCGGAGAGAATGGCTACACCTTC. This sequence encodes CASSLAGENGYTF.

V and J are TRBV30 and TRBJ1-2; D ambiguous. CDR1 and CDR2 from the germline V gene are GTSNPN and SVGIG (reference sequence). This CDR3 is 11 amino acids long. V dropped 0 bases and J dropped 7 bases, with 6 bases sitting between them. CDR3 nucleotide sequence: TGTGCCTGGAGTGTCGTCCGTGGCTACACCTTC. Translation: CAWSVVRGYTF.

This clone occurred once. The chain joins TRBV28 to TRBJ2-1, with D unclear. Trimming took 3 bases from V and 7 from J, leaving 4 bases between them. Germline loops: CDR1 MDHEN, CDR2 SYDVKM. CDR3 length: 11 amino acids. The CDR3 region has the DNA TGTGCCAGCAGTTTTCAGAATGAGCAGTTCTTC. This sequence encodes CASSFQNEQFF.

This chain uses TRBV2 with TRBJ2-7; a weak D match, TRBD1 (7 bases). CDR3 length: 15 amino acids. The V and J ends lost 2 bases and 5 bases respectively, with 16 bases between them. From germline, CDR1 is SNHLY and CDR2 FYNNEI. This chain's CDR3 is CASSEWRGRPDEQYF. The DNA for the CDR3 is TGTGCCAGCAGTGAATGGAGGGGGCGACCCGACGAGCAGTACTTC.

This rearrangement joins TRBV27 to TRBJ1-1, with TRBD1 as a possible D gene (6 bases). This CDR3 has 16 residues. Trimming pared 4 bases from V and 1 base from J, leaving 16 bases between. Germline V CDR1 and CDR2: MNHEY, SMNVEV (reference sequence). The chain's CDR3 is CASSWGPSDRNTEAFF. The CDR3 DNA sequence: TGTGCCAGCAGTTGGGGACCATCGGACAGGAACACTGAAGCTTTCTTT.

The chain has TRBV6-4 and TRBJ2-6; a possible D gene is TRBD1 (6 bases). The CDR3 is made up of 18 amino acids. V was clipped by 3 bases and J by 5 bases, with 20 bases between them. Germline-derived CDR1 and CDR2 are MRHNA and SNTAGT. The CDR3 is CASSEQGAFNARANVLTF. The CDR3 nucleotides read TGTGCCAGCAGTGAACAGGGAGCTTTTAACGCGAGGGCCAACGTCCTGACTTTC.

The chain is built from TRBV5-1 and TRBJ2-7; D is possibly TRBD2 (6 bases). The V gene's germline CDR1 is SGHRS and CDR2 YFSETQ. The CDR3 sequence is 15 residues long. Trimming took 0 bases from V and 7 from J, leaving 17 bases between them. DNA of the CDR3: TGCGCCAGCAGCTTGGAGGGACTTCCCTTTCGGGAGCAGTACTTC. This codes for CASSLEGLPFREQYF.

This chain links TRBV6-5 with TRBJ1-6, with D hard to call. The V gene's germline CDR1 is MNHEY and CDR2 SVGAGI. There are 14 residues in the CDR3. With 1 base removed from V and 9 bases from J, the gap between germline ends came to 10 bases. This CDR3 reads CASSYYPTGSPLHF. The CDR3 DNA sequence: TGTGCCAGCAGTTACTATCCCACGGGTTCACCCCTCCACTTT.

The rearrangement uses TRBV2 and TRBJ1-2, with TRBD1 identical over 7 bases. Germline V gives CDR1 SNHLY, CDR2 FYNNEI. With V trimmed by 6 bases and J by 1 base, 8 bases remained unmatched. The CDR3 sequence is 15 residues long. The CDR3 loop reads CASSDGTAINYGYTF. The DNA of the CDR3 is TGTGCCAGCAGCGATGGGACAGCCATTAACTATGGCTACACCTTC.

V is TRBV28 and J is TRBJ1-5, with 7 nucleotides matching TRBD1. Germline V gene data show CDR1 as MDHEN and CDR2 as SYDVKM. The CDR3 has 13 amino acids. V lost 9 bases to trimming and J lost 4 bases; unmatched junction nucleotides: 6. In DNA form, the CDR3 reads TGTGCCAGTGTGGGACAGCCAAATCAGCCCCAGCATTTT. It yields the protein CASVGQPNQPQHF. Combining the CDR3 with reference TRBV28 and TRBJ1-5 gives the whole variable domain DVKVTQSSRYLVKRTGEKVFLECVQDMDHENMFWYRQDPGLGLRLIYFSYDVKMKEKGDIPEGYSVSREKKERFSLILESASTNQTSMYLCASVGQPNQPQHFGDGTRLSIL.

The J gene is TRBJ1-1, the V gene TRBV27, with D perhaps TRBD1 (6 bases). Germline lookup yields CDR1 MNHEY and CDR2 SMNVEV (reference sequence). This CDR3 region has 14 residues. V dropped 6 bases and J dropped 2 bases, with 13 bases sitting between them. CDR3 DNA sequence: TGTGCCAGCAGCCCACTCAGGGGTAACACTGAAGCTTTCTTT. Translating it yields CASSPLRGNTEAFF.

V usage is TRBV9 and J usage is TRBJ2-7; D is possibly TRBD1 (6 bases). The CDR3 length is 11 residues. Germline-derived CDR1 and CDR2 are SGDLS and YYNGEE. V lost 7 bases to trimming and J lost 7 bases, with 12 bases between them. Here the CDR3 DNA reads TGTGCCAGCGGGCAGGGGATAGAGCAGTACTTC. Protein sequence: CASGQGIEQYF.

CDR3 nucleotides: TGTGCCAGCAGTCGCTCGGGACTAGCGACTCCTACCTCCTACGAGCAGTACTTC. It is translated as CASSRSGLATPTSYEQYF. V is TRBV16 and J is TRBJ2-7; 10 bases are shared with TRBD2. J gave up 0 bases and V 6 bases, and 14 bases lay outside the gene matches. CDR1 is KGHSY and CDR2 is FQNENV in the germline V gene. The CDR3 sequence is 18 residues long.

The chain couples TRBV18 to TRBJ2-1; D is unresolved. CDR1 and CDR2 (germline): KGHSH, LQKENI. The CDR3 contains 15 residues. The V and J ends lost 3 bases and 1 base respectively, with 10 bases between them. The CDR3 region is CASSPPQVSYNEQFF. CDR3 bases: TGTGCCAGCTCACCTCCCCAGGTTTCCTACAATGAGCAGTTCTTC.

CDR3 region: CASSLRAGEQFF. The CDR3 nucleotides are TGTGCCAGCAGCCTTCGAGCAGGCGAGCAGTTCTTC. The chain recombines TRBV11-2 with TRBJ2-1; D is undetermined. The CDR3 consists of 12 residues. V was clipped by 5 bases and J by 10 bases, with 12 bases between them. The germline V gene encodes CDR1 SGHAT and CDR2 FQNNGV.

The chain is built from TRBV28 and TRBJ1-5, with TRBD1 as a possible D gene (5 bases). This CDR3 has 18 residues. Trimming removed 6 bases at V and 2 bases at J, with 23 bases between. CDR1 MDHEN and CDR2 SYDVKM come from the germline V gene. Here the CDR3 reads CASRRWGVASTGNQPQHF. CDR3 in DNA: TGTGCCAGCAGACGGTGGGGCGTGGCCTCTACAGGCAATCAGCCCCAGCATTTT.